This T cell receptor beta chain was captured by sequencing in a study of T cells expressing NK-cell markers. For the study at large: Repertoire data for TCR beta were derived from sorted T cells (CD3+CD56+NKG2C+, CD3+CD56+NKG2C- and CD3+CD56-NKG2C+).

Regarding this clonotype: Its antigen is unknown.

The CDR3 loop spans 14 amino acids. Germline values: CDR1 SGHAT, CDR2 FQNNGV. Beta-chain TCR cDNA was generated via 5'RACE template switching with UMIs. From the 5' RACE reads, TCRdb lists one entry per CDR3 protein and no DNA. This sample's table has some 410,000 distinct CDR3 sequences. Study conclusions and caveats: Of the CD8+ T cell pool in over 5 donors, roughly 1.0-7.0% was accounted for by dominant NKG2C+ clonotypes. For a handful of donors, these clonotypes were likewise the leading ones in the CD3+CD56-NKG2C+ fraction.

V is TRBV11-2 and J is TRBJ1-6. The sequence derives from a woman aged 18 to 69 in good health. Material for sequencing was blood T cells: a sorted CD56 or NKG2C T cell subset, CD4+ or CD8+ T cells, or bulk PBMC T cells (not recorded which). CDR3: CASSPPGFNSPLHF. Supplemented by reference TRBV11-2 and TRBJ1-6, the full variable domain reads EAGVAQSPRYKIIEKRQSVAFWCNPISGHATLYWYQQILGQGPKLLIQFQNNGVVDDSQLPKDRFSAERLKGVDSTLKIQPAKLEDSAVYLCASSPPGFNSPLHFGNGTRLTVT.